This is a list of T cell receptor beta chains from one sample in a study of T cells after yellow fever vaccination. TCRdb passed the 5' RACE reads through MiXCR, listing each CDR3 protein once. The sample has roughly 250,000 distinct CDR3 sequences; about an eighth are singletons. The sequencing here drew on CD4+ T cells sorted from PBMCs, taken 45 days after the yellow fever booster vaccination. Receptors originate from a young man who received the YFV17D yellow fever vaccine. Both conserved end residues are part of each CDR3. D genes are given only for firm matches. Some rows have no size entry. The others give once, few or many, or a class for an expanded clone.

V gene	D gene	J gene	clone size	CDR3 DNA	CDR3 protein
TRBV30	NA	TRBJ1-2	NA	TGTGCCTGGAGTCCCGGGATGTACTATGGCTACACCTTC	CAWSPGMYYGYTF
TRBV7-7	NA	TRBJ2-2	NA	TGTGCCAGCAGCCCCGGACAGAAAACCGGGGAGCTGTTTTTT	CASSPGQKTGELFF
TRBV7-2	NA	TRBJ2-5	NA	TGTGCCAGCAGCTTATATGGGGGGAGAGAGACCCAGTACTTC	CASSLYGGRETQYF
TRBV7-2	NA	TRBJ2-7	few	TGTGCCAGCAGCAAGGACAGCCACGAGCAGTACTTC	CASSKDSHEQYF
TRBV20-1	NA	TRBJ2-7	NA	TGCAGTGCTGTCCACTTAGGTCCGGGCCAGGAGGGGAGGTACGAGCAGTACTTC	CSAVHLGPGQEGRYEQYF
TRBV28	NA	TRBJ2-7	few	TGTGCCAGCACACTCAGTCAATTCAGCTACGAGCAGTACTTC	CASTLSQFSYEQYF
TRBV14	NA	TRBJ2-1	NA	TGTGCCAGCAGCCAAGGTCGACTAGTTAACGAGCAGTTCTTC	CASSQGRLVNEQFF
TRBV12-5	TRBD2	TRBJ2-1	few	TGTGCTAGTGCGGGGGGGCAGTTCTTC	CASAGGQFF
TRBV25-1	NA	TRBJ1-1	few	TGTGCCAGCAGTGAATGGGGCGGTTTGAACACTGAAGCTTTCTTT	CASSEWGGLNTEAFF
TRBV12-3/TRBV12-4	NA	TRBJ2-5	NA	TGTGCCAGCAGTGCCACTCTGGAGCAGACCCAGTACTTC	CASSATLEQTQYF
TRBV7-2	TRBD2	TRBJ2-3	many	TGTGCCAGCAGCTCAAGGGCGCGGGAGCTATGGCAGTATTTT	CASSSRARELWQYF
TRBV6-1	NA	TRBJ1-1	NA	TGTGCCAGCAGTGAACGGAGCTCGAAAGCTTTCTTT	CASSERSSKAFF
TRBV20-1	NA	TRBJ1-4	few	TGCAGTGCTAAAAAGCTGAGTACTAATGAAAAACTGTTTTTT	CSAKKLSTNEKLFF
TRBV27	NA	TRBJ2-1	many	TGTGCCAGCAGAGCAAACTACAATGAGCAGTTCTTC	CASRANYNEQFF
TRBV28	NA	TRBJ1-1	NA	TGTGCCAGCAGTCCCCCTTTGGGCACTGAAGCTTTCTTT	CASSPPLGTEAFF
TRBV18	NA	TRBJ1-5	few	TGTGCCAGCTCACCCGGAACCAATGGGGGTAGACAGCCCCAGCATTTT	CASSPGTNGGRQPQHF
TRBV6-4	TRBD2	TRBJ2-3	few	TGTGCCAGCAGCGACCTCGGCCGGGGACAGACAGACAGCGGGAGGACTGATACGCAGTATTTT	CASSDLGRGQTDSGRTDTQYF
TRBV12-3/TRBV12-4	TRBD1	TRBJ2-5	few	TGTGCCAGCAGTAAGCACAGGGGGGAGACCCAGTACTTC	CASSKHRGETQYF
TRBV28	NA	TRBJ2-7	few	TGTGCCAGCAGTTTTGCCCCTTACGAGCAGTACTTC	CASSFAPYEQYF
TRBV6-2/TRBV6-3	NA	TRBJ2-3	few	TGTGCCAGCAGCAAACCCCCCGGGGGCCTACCGCAGTATTTT	CASSKPPGGLPQYF
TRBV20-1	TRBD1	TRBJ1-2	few	TGCAGTGCTCAGGGACAGGAAACCTATGGCTACACCTTC	CSAQGQETYGYTF
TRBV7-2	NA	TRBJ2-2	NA	TGTGCCAGCAGCTTAAGACAGGTTAACACCGGGGAGCTGTTTTTT	CASSLRQVNTGELFF
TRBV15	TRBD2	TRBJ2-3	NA	TGTGCCACCAGCAGAGAAGGGAGGGGCTGGCGGGCGCAGTATTTT	CATSREGRGWRAQYF
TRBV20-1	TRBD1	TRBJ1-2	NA	TGCAGTGCTAGAGATCGGACAGGGTATGGCTACACCTTC	CSARDRTGYGYTF
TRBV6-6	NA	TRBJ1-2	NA	TGTGCCACCCGTTTGGGGTCGGACTATGGCTACACCTTC	CATRLGSDYGYTF
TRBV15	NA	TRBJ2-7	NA	TGTGCCACCAGCAGATCCCCAGGGCGGAACTCCTACGAGCAGTACTTC	CATSRSPGRNSYEQYF
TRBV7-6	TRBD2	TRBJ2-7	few	TGTGCCAGCAGCGCAGGGACTAGCGGATTAGGGTTCTACGAGCAGTACTTC	CASSAGTSGLGFYEQYF
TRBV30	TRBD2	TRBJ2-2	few	TGTGCCTGGACCCGACTAGCGGGGGACACCGGGGAGCTGTTTTTT	CAWTRLAGDTGELFF
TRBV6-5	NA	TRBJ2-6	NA	TGTGCCAGCAGAGCTCGTGTACAGGATAGTTGGTCTGGGGCCAACGTCCTGACTTTC	CASRARVQDSWSGANVLTF
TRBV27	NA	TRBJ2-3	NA	TGTGCCAGCAGTTCACGGTCCATCACAGATACGCAGTATTTT	CASSSRSITDTQYF
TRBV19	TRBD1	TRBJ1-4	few	TGTGCCAGTAGTACGACGGGACAGGACTTGGAAAAACTGTTTTTT	CASSTTGQDLEKLFF
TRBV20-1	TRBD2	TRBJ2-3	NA	TGCAGTGCTAGTCCCATGGGGGAGGCTAGCGGGAGTACAGATACGCAGTATTTT	CSASPMGEASGSTDTQYF
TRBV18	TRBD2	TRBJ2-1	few	TGTGCCAGCTCACCACGCAGCGGGGTCTACAATGAGCAGTTCTTC	CASSPRSGVYNEQFF
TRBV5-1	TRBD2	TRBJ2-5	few	TGCGCCAGCAGCTTGCGAACCGGGGGGCAAGAGACCCAGTACTTC	CASSLRTGGQETQYF
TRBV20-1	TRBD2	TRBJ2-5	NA	TGCAGTGCTATACCTCTTAGCGGGAGGGTCCAAGAGACCCAGTACTTC	CSAIPLSGRVQETQYF
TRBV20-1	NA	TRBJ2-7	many	TGCAGTGCTAGAGGGTCCAGGAACCACGAGCAGTACTTC	CSARGSRNHEQYF
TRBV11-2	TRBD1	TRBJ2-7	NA	TGTGCCAGCAGCTTCGGGACAGCCGTTTCCTACGAGCAGTACTTC	CASSFGTAVSYEQYF
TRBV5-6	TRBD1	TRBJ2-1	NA	TGTGCCAGCGGCTCCCCCGGACAGGGCCCCTACAATGAGCAGTTCTTC	CASGSPGQGPYNEQFF
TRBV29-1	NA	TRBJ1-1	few	TGCAGCGTTGAAGCTGGGACGGTGAACACTGAAGCTTTCTTT	CSVEAGTVNTEAFF
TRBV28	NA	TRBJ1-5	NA	TGTGCCAGCACGGGTTCCAGCCATAGCAATCAGCCCCAGCATTTT	CASTGSSHSNQPQHF
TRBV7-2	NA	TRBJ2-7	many	TGTGCCAGCAGCCTAACTGGTGAGCAGTACTTC	CASSLTGEQYF
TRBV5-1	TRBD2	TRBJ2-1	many	TGCGCCAGCAGCCCCGCCGGGACTAGCGGGATGCAAAGGCAGTTCTTC	CASSPAGTSGMQRQFF
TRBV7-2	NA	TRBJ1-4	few	TGTGCCAGCAGCTTAGCTGGGGGCTCAGTTGGTGAAAAACTGTTTTTT	CASSLAGGSVGEKLFF
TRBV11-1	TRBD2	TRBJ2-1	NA	TGTGCCAGCAGCTTGCACCAAAAAATACAGCGGGAGGGCCATAATGAGCAGTTCTTC	CASSLHQKIQREGHNEQFF